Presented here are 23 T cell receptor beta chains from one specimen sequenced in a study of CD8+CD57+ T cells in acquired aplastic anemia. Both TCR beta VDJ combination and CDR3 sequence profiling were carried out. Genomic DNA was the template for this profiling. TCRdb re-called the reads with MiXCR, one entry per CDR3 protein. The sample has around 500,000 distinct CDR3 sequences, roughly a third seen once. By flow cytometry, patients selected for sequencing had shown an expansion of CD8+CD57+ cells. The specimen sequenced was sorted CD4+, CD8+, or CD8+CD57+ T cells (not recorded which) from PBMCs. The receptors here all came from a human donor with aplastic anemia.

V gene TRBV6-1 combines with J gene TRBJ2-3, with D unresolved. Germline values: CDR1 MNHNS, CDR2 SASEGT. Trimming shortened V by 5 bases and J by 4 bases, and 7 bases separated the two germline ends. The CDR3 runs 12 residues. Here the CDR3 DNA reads TGTGCCAGCAGTCCTAGATCAGATACGCAGTATTTT. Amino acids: CASSPRSDTQYF.

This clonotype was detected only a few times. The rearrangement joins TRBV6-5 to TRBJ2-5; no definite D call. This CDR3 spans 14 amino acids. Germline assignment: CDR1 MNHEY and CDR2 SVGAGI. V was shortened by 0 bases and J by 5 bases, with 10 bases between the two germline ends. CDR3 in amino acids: CASSYSISAETQYF. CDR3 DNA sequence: TGTGCCAGCAGTTACTCGATTAGTGCCGAGACCCAGTACTTC.

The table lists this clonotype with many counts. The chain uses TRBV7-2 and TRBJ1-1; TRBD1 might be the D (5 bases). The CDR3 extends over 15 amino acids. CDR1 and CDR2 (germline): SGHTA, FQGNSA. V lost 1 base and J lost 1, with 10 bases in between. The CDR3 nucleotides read TGTGCCAGCAGCTTAGAGAGGGGCGCGAACACTGAAGCTTTCTTT. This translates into CASSLERGANTEAFF.

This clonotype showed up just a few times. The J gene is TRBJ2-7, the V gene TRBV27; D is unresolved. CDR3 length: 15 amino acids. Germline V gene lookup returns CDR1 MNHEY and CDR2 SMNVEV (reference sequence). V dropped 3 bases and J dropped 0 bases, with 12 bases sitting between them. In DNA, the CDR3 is TGTGCCAGCAGTTTCGGCCAGCACCGCTCCTACGAGCAGTACTTC. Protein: CASSFGQHRSYEQYF.

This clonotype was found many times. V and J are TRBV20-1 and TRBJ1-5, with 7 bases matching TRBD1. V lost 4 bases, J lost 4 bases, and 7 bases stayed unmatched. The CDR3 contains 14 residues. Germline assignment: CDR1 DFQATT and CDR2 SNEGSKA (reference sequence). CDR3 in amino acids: CSATIDRANQPQHF. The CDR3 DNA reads TGCAGTGCTACCATAGACAGGGCTAATCAGCCCCAGCATTTT.

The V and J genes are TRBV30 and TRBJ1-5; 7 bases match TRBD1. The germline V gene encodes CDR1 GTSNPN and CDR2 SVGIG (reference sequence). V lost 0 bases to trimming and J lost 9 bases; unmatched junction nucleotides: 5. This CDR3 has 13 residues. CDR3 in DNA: TGTGCCTGGAGTGTAAGGGGGCGGCTGCCCCAGCATTTT. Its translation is CAWSVRGRLPQHF.

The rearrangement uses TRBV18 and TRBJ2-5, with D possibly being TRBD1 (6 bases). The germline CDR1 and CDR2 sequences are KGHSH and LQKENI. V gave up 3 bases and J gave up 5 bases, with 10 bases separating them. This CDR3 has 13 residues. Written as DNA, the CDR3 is TGTGCCAGCTCACCCACCCAGGGGGAGACCCAGTACTTC. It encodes CASSPTQGETQYF.

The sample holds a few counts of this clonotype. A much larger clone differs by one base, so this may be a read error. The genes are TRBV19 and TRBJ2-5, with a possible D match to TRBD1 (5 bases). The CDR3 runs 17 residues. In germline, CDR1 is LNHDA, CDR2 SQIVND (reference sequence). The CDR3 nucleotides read TGTGCCAGCAGCGCCAGGGCGACAGCGTTCATCCAAGAGACCCGGTACTTC. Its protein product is CASSARATAFIQETRYF.

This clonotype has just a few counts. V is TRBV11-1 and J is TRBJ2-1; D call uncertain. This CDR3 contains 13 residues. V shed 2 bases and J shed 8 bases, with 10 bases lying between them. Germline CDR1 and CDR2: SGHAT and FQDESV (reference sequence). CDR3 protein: CASSLFRLDEQFF. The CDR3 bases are TGTGCCAGCAGCTTATTTAGACTTGATGAGCAGTTCTTC.

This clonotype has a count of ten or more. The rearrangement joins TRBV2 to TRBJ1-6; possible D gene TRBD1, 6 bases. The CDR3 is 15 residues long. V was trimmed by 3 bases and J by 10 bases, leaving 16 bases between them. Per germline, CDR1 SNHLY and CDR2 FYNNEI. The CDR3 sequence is CASSELDRLGSPLHF. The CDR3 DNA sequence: TGTGCCAGCAGTGAGCTAGACAGGTTGGGGTCACCCCTCCACTTT.

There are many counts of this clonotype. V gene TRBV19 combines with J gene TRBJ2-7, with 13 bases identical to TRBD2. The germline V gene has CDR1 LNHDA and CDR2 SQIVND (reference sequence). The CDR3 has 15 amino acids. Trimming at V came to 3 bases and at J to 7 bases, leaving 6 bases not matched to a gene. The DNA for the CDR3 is TGTGCCAGTAGTATTAAGGGGACTAGCGGGGAGGAGCAGTACTTC. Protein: CASSIKGTSGEEQYF.

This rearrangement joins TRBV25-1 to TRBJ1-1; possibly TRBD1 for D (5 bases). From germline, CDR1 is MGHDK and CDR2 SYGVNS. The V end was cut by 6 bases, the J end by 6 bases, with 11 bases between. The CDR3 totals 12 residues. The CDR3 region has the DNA TGTGCCAGCAGGGGGTTGGGGGCTGAAGCTTTCTTT. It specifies CASRGLGAEAFF.

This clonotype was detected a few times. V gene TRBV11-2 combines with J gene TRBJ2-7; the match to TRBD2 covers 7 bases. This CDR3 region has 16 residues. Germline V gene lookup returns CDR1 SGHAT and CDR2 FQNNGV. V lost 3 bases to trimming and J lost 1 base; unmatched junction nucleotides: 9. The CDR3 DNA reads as TGTGCCAGCAGCTTGGATTCTAGCGGACAATCCTACGAGCAGTACTTC. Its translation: CASSLDSSGQSYEQYF.

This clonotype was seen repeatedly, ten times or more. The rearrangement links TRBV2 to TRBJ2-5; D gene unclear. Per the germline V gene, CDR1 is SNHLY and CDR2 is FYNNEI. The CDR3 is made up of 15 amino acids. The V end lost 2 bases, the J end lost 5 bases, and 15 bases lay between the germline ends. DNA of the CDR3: TGTGCCAGCAGTGAAAGTCTGGGTGTTGGGGAGACCCAGTACTTC. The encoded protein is CASSESLGVGETQYF.

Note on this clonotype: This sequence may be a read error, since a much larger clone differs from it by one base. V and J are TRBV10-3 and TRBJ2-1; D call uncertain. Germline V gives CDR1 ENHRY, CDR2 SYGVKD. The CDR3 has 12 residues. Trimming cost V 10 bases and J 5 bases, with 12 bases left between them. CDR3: CATEIRNNEQFF. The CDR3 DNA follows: TGTGCCACCGAGATTAGGAACAATGAGCAGTTCTTC.

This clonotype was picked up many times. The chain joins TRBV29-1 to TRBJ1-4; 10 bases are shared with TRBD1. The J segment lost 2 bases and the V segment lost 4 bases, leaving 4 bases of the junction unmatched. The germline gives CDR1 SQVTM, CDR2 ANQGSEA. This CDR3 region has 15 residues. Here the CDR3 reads CSVGQGAKTNEKLFF. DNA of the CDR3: TGCAGCGTTGGACAGGGGGCAAAGACTAATGAAAAACTGTTTTTT.

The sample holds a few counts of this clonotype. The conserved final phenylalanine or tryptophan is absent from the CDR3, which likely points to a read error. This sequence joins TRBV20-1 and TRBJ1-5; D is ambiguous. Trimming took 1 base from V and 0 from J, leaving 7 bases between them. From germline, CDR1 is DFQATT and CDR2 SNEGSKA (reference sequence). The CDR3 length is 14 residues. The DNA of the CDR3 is TGCAGTGCTAGAGTTAGAAATAGCAATCAGCCCCAGCATCTT. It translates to CSARVRNSNQPQHL.

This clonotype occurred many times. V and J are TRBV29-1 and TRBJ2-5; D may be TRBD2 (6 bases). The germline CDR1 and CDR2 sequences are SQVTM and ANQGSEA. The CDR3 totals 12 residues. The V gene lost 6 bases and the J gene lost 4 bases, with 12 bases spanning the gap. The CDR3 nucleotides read TGCAGCGTCGCGCGGGGAGGAGAGACCCAGTACTTC. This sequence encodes CSVARGGETQYF.

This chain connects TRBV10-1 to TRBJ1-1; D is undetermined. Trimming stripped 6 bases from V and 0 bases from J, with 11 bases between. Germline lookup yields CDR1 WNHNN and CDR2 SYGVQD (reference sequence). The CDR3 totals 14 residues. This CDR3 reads CASSEPLMNTEAFF. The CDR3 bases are TGCGCCAGCAGCGAACCCCTAATGAACACTGAAGCTTTCTTT.

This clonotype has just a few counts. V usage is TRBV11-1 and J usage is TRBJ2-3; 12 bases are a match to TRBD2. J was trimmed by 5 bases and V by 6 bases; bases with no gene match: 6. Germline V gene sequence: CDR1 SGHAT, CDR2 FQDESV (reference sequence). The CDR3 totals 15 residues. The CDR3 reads CASRRLAGVEDTQYF. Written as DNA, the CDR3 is TGTGCCAGCAGGCGACTAGCGGGAGTAGAAGATACGCAGTATTTT.

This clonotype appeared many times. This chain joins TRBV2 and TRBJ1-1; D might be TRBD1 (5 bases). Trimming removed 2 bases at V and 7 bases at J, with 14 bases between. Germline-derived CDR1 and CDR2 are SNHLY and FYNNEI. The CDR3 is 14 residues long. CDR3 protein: CASSERGRGREAFF. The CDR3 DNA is TGTGCCAGCAGTGAAAGAGGGAGGGGCCGTGAAGCTTTCTTT.

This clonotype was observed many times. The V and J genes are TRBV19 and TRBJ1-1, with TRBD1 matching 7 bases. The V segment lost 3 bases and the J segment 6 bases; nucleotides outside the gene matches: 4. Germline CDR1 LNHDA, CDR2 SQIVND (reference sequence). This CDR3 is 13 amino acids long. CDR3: CASSIDRVAEAFF. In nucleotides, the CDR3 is TGTGCCAGTAGTATTGACAGGGTGGCTGAAGCTTTCTTT.

The CDR3 loop reads CATSESGTGYGYTF. The CDR3 DNA is TGTGCCACCAGTGAGTCCGGGACAGGGTATGGCTACACCTTC. The rearrangement joins TRBV24-1 to TRBJ1-2; 9 bases match TRBD1. Trimming took 4 bases from V and 5 from J; bases not matched to a gene: 4. Germline assignment: CDR1 KGHDR and CDR2 SFDVKD. This CDR3 comprises 14 residues.